These 18 T cell receptor beta chains share one sample of origin, sequenced in a study of PD-L1 blockade in urothelial cancer. Repertoires were generated with immunoSEQ multiplex PCR, while TCRdb's copy carries only in-frame clones and drops some. In the table there are 85,000 to 95,000 clones, around 92% of which are singletons. Regarding time point: pretreatment peripheral blood. The sequences come from PBMCs, collected around atezolizumab (anti-PD-L1) treatment. Source of these receptors: a woman of 80 years or more with urothelial cancer.

This clone has a handful of counts. The chain links TRBV4-1 to TRBJ1-2; 7 nucleotides align to TRBD1. Per germline, CDR1 MGHRA and CDR2 YSYEKL. The CDR3 extends over 13 amino acids. J lost 6 bases, V lost 1 base, and 2 bases had no gene match. CDR3 protein: CASSQGQGDGYTF. The CDR3 DNA sequence: TGCGCCAGCAGCCAAGGACAGGGAGATGGCTACACCTTC.

The genes are TRBV9 and TRBJ2-7; maybe TRBD2 (6 bases). CDR3 length equals 12 residues. Germline V gene sequence: CDR1 SGDLS, CDR2 YYNGEE. V was clipped by 0 bases and J by 6 bases, with 7 bases between them. The CDR3 reads CASSVDSGEQYF. CDR3 coding DNA: TGTGCCAGCAGCGTAGATAGCGGCGAGCAGTACTTC.

The CDR3 reads CASNRGFGYNEQFF. The DNA of the CDR3 is TGTGCCAGCAACCGGGGTTTTGGGTACAATGAGCAGTTCTTC. This rearrangement joins TRBV6-1 to TRBJ2-1, with D possibly matching TRBD2 (5 bases). The V gene's germline CDR1 is MNHNS and CDR2 SASEGT. V was cut by 7 bases and J by 4 bases, with 14 bases left in between. This CDR3 has 14 residues.

Remarks on this clone: Mismatch with germline at one junction end may stem from a read error. The chain has TRBV28 and TRBJ2-7; D perhaps matches TRBD1 (6 bases). The CDR3 is 15 amino acids. Germline CDR1 is MDHEN and CDR2 is SYDVKM. In DNA form, the CDR3 reads TGTGCCAGCAGTTTACCTGGCAGGGGCTCCCACGAGCAGTACTTC. Translated: CASSLPGRGSHEQYF.

V gene TRBV9 combines with J gene TRBJ1-2; 7 bases fit TRBD1. This CDR3 contains 15 residues. Looked up from germline, CDR1 is SGDLS and CDR2 is YYNGEE. V lost 3 bases and J lost 8; bases outside the gene matches: 13. CDR3 protein: CASSGRTGGVEGYTF. CDR3 bases: TGTGCCAGCAGCGGGCGGACAGGAGGTGTAGAGGGCTACACCTTC.

The J gene is TRBJ2-2, the V gene TRBV29-1; D gene ambiguous. Germline values: CDR1 SQVTM, CDR2 ANQGSEA. Trimming cost V 5 bases and J 4 bases, with 5 bases left between them. This CDR3 comprises 11 residues. Here the CDR3 reads CSVRLTGELFF. The DNA of the CDR3 is TGCAGCGTTCGTCTCACCGGGGAGCTGTTTTTT.

The genes are TRBV11-2 and TRBJ2-1, with 8 nucleotides matching TRBD2. The CDR3 is 13 residues long. In germline, CDR1 is SGHAT, CDR2 FQNNGV. V shed 5 bases, J shed 9 bases, and the junction held 6 bases outside the gene matches. The CDR3 protein is CASSPGTRVEQFF. The CDR3 coding sequence is TGTGCCAGCAGCCCCGGGACTAGGGTTGAGCAGTTCTTC.

The chain combines TRBV5-1 with TRBJ1-4; D gene uncertain. Deletions cut 6 bases from V and 0 bases from J, with 9 bases between. Germline assignment: CDR1 SGHRS and CDR2 YFSETQ. The length of the CDR3 is 14 residues. The CDR3 DNA reads TGCGCCAGCACCGAGGGAACAACTAATGAAAAACTGTTTTTT. This codes for CASTEGTTNEKLFF. Full variable domain (rest looked up from reference TRBV5-1 and TRBJ1-4): KAGVTQTPRYLIKTRGQQVTLSCSPISGHRSVSWYQQTPGQGLQFLFEYFSETQRNKGNFPGRFSGRQFSNSRSEMNVSTLELGDSALYLCASTEGTTNEKLFFGSGTQLSVL.

The chain joins TRBV10-2 to TRBJ2-1; D not resolved. Trimming stripped 0 bases from V and 1 base from J, with 4 bases between. The CDR3 covers 14 residues. CDR1 is WSHSY and CDR2 is SAAADI in the germline V gene. The CDR3 sequence: CASSESSSYNEQFF. The CDR3 DNA follows: TGCGCCAGCAGTGAGTCTAGTTCCTACAATGAGCAGTTCTTC.

The CDR3 region is CASSQPSGGTGELFF. Written as DNA, the CDR3 is TGTGCCAGCAGCCAACCTAGCGGGGGGACCGGGGAGCTGTTTTTT. The chain recombines TRBV5-4 with TRBJ2-2; TRBD2 matches 11 bases. The V segment lost 4 bases and the J segment 5 bases; nucleotides outside the gene matches: 4. The germline CDR1 and CDR2 sequences are SGHNT and YYREEE (reference sequence). The CDR3 sequence is 15 residues long.

This sequence joins TRBV19 and TRBJ2-3; weak D call: TRBD1 (6 bases). V lost 5 bases, J lost 1 base, and 16 bases lay in between. Germline CDR1 reads LNHDA; CDR2 reads SQIVND (reference sequence). The CDR3 is made up of 16 amino acids. DNA of the CDR3: TGTGCCAGTAGTTCCTACACAGGGTCCCGCACAGATACGCAGTATTTT. It specifies CASSSYTGSRTDTQYF.

This clone came up once. The chain employs TRBV6-1 and TRBJ2-3; 14 bases map to TRBD2. There are 19 residues in the CDR3. V dropped 1 base and J dropped 4; count of bases not matched to a gene: 10. Germline V gene sequence: CDR1 MNHNS, CDR2 SASEGT. The CDR3 protein is CASSEEGLAGDRVADTQYF. In DNA, the CDR3 is TGTGCCAGCAGTGAAGAGGGACTAGCGGGAGATAGGGTGGCAGATACGCAGTATTTT.

V usage is TRBV5-1 and J usage is TRBJ2-3; TRBD2 is a possible D gene (6 bases). The germline CDR1 and CDR2 sequences are SGHRS and YFSETQ. The CDR3 has 16 amino acids. Trimming stripped 6 bases from V and 2 bases from J, with 19 bases between. The CDR3 coding sequence is TGCGCCAGCAACCTGGGACTTGGGCAGCCCACAGATACGCAGTATTTT. Protein sequence: CASNLGLGQPTDTQYF.

The chain carries TRBV18 and TRBJ1-2; TRBD1 matches at 9 bases. Trimming cost V 2 bases and J 4 bases; bases outside gene matches: 8. Germline V gives CDR1 KGHSH, CDR2 LQKENI. The CDR3 loop spans 16 amino acids. The CDR3 loop is CASSPVPGQGIYGYTF. The DNA of the CDR3 is TGTGCCAGCTCACCAGTCCCGGGACAGGGTATCTATGGCTACACCTTC.

This chain connects TRBV7-8 to TRBJ2-1, with D possibly being TRBD2 (5 bases). Deletions cut 0 bases from V and 5 bases from J, with 8 bases between. The V gene's germline CDR1 is SGHVS and CDR2 FQNEAQ. This CDR3 contains 14 residues. In DNA, the CDR3 is TGTGCCAGCAGCTTAGCTAGCGAACACAATGAGCAGTTCTTC. Translating it yields CASSLASEHNEQFF.

This chain uses TRBV18 with TRBJ2-1; 9 bases line up with TRBD1. Germline CDR1 reads KGHSH; CDR2 reads LQKENI. The V and J ends lost 0 bases and 7 bases, in that order; junction bases with no gene match: 7. The CDR3 is 16 amino acids. CDR3 in amino acids: CASSPPGTGIGNEQFF. CDR3 sequence (DNA): TGTGCCAGCTCACCACCAGGGACAGGGATCGGGAATGAGCAGTTCTTC.

The chain carries TRBV5-1 and TRBJ2-1, with 9 bases matching TRBD2. The junction had 3 bases not matched to a gene; V was cut back by 0 bases and J by 5 bases. This CDR3 region has 15 residues. The germline CDR1 and CDR2 sequences are SGHRS and YFSETQ. The CDR3 region has the DNA TGCGCCAGCAGCTTGGAGGGACTAGCAAACAATGAGCAGTTCTTC. Its protein is CASSLEGLANNEQFF.

This chain joins TRBV18 and TRBJ2-1, with 9 bases fitting TRBD2. After removal of 2 bases from V and 9 bases from J, the junction contained 8 bases not matched to a gene. The germline V gene has CDR1 KGHSH and CDR2 LQKENI. The length of the CDR3 is 15 residues. This CDR3 reads CASSPESSGNGEQFF. Here the CDR3 DNA reads TGTGCCAGCTCACCAGAGTCTAGCGGGAACGGTGAGCAGTTCTTC. The full variable domain, with the rest looked up from reference TRBV18 and TRBJ2-1, is NAGVMQNPRHLVRRRGQEARLRCSPMKGHSHVYWYRQLPEEGLKFMVYLQKENIIDESGMPKERFSAEFPKEGPSILRIQQVVRGDSAAYFCASSPESSGNGEQFFGPGTRLTVL.